The 12 T cell receptor beta chains presented below share a single source sample, sequenced in a study of CD8 T cells in ankylosing spondylitis. General study points: Typical of ankylosing spondylitis blood, it appeared, was a TCR beta motif of roughly eight highly homologous variants.

TCRdb fed the 5' RACE reads into MiXCR, producing one record per CDR3 protein. The sample contains about 440,000 distinct CDR3 sequences, about a sixth of which appear only once. These receptors have no known antigen. The sequenced sample was blood, either unsorted or a sorted T cell fraction (not recorded which). These receptors originate from a male donor with ankylosing spondylitis.

The chain links TRBV6-1 to TRBJ2-1, with 10 bases aligning to TRBD2. The CDR3 totals 19 residues. The junction had 21 bases not matched to a gene; V was cut back by 6 bases and J by 7 bases. Germline assignment: CDR1 MNHNS and CDR2 SASEGT. CDR3 sequence reads: CASRALTSGSAPRKNEQFF. The DNA for the CDR3 is TGTGCCAGCAGAGCGTTGACTAGCGGGTCAGCGCCAAGGAAAAATGAGCAGTTCTTC.

The V and J genes are TRBV18 and TRBJ2-1; 14 positions agree with TRBD2. Germline lookup yields CDR1 KGHSH and CDR2 LQKENI. V was pared by 2 bases and J by 5 bases, with 11 bases of the junction left unmatched. This CDR3 contains 19 residues. The CDR3 DNA is TGTGCCAGCTCACCATTTGGACTAGCGGGAGGCCTTAGTCACAATGAGCAGTTCTTC. This gives the protein CASSPFGLAGGLSHNEQFF.

This chain uses TRBV5-6 with TRBJ1-1; 12 bases map to TRBD1. After removal of 6 bases from V and 5 bases from J, the junction contained 5 bases not matched to a gene. The CDR3 runs to 14 residues. CDR1 is SGHDT and CDR2 is YYEEEE in the germline V gene. As DNA, the CDR3 is TGTGCCAGCAACCGGGACAGGGGGCGTACTGAAGCTTTCTTT. Translating gives CASNRDRGRTEAFF. The full variable domain, in which reference TRBV5-6 and TRBJ1-1 provide the parts outside the CDR3, is DAGVTQSPTHLIKTRGQQVTLRCSPKSGHDTVSWYQQALGQGPQFIFQYYEEEERQRGNFPDRFSGHQFPNYSSELNVNALLLGDSALYLCASNRDRGRTEAFFGQGTRLTVV.

In this sample, this clonotype turned up a few times. The chain has TRBV6-1 and TRBJ1-2; 7 nucleotides agree with TRBD1. CDR1 MNHNS and CDR2 SASEGT come from the germline V gene. The CDR3 totals 16 residues. Trimming at V came to 5 bases and at J to 3 bases, leaving 12 bases not matched to a gene. For the CDR3, the DNA is TGTGCCAGCAGTAAGGCCCAGGGGGTACCGTACTATGGCTACACCTTC. Translation: CASSKAQGVPYYGYTF.

The chain employs TRBV25-1 and TRBJ1-4, with D unclear. V lost 2 bases and J lost 8, with 15 bases in between. There are 15 residues in the CDR3. The germline gives CDR1 MGHDK, CDR2 SYGVNS. The CDR3 here is CASSEPRTLGEKLFF. CDR3 nucleotide sequence: TGTGCCAGCAGTGAACCAAGGACCTTGGGGGAAAAACTGTTTTTT.

This clonotype has only a few counts. The V and J genes are TRBV6-1 and TRBJ2-3; TRBD2 matches 11 bases. CDR1 is MNHNS, CDR2 SASEGT, per germline. This CDR3 has 21 residues. V lost 2 bases and J lost 0; bases outside the gene matches: 16. CDR3 DNA: TGTGCCAGCAGTGAATGGGGAGGTAGCGGGGGGGCCGCCCTTAGCACAGATACGCAGTATTTT. Protein: CASSEWGGSGGAALSTDTQYF.

This sequence joins TRBV6-2 or TRBV6-3 and TRBJ2-5, with 8 bases aligning to TRBD2. CDR3 length: 15 residues. V shed 3 bases, J shed 0 bases, and the junction held 3 bases outside the gene matches. Germline V gene lookup returns CDR1 MNHEY and CDR2 SVGEGT. The chain's CDR3 is CASSYTSGNQETQYF. CDR3 bases: TGTGCCAGCAGTTATACTAGCGGAAACCAAGAGACCCAGTACTTC.

This clonotype was counted ten times or more. This chain connects TRBV6-5 to TRBJ1-1, with 7 nucleotides matching TRBD1. The ends lost 2 bases at V and 1 base at J; junction bases unmatched: 4. The CDR3 consists of 15 residues. Germline CDR1 and CDR2: MNHEY and SVGAGI. The CDR3 DNA sequence: TGTGCCAGCAGTTACGCAGGGGGAAAGAACACTGAAGCTTTCTTT. It is translated as CASSYAGGKNTEAFF.

The chain has TRBV2 and TRBJ1-1; the D gene is possibly TRBD1 (6 bases). The CDR3 totals 13 residues. V lost 7 bases and J 5 bases, leaving 14 bases between the germline ends. Germline V gives CDR1 SNHLY, CDR2 FYNNEI. This CDR3 is CASIRDTGTEAFF. The CDR3 coding sequence is TGTGCCAGCATTCGGGACACGGGGACTGAAGCTTTCTTT.

This clonotype was detected only a few times. V is TRBV5-1 and J is TRBJ2-5, with D possibly TRBD1 on 6 matching bases. From germline, CDR1 is SGHRS and CDR2 YFSETQ. With 4 bases removed from V and 2 bases from J, the gap between germline ends came to 15 bases. This CDR3 contains 15 residues. CDR3 in amino acids: CASSQTDRLQETQYF. CDR3 DNA: TGCGCCAGCAGCCAGACCGACAGGTTACAAGAGACCCAGTACTTC.

V gene TRBV7-2 combines with J gene TRBJ2-5; TRBD2 aligns across 7 bases. CDR1 and CDR2 (germline): SGHTA, FQGNSA. CDR3 length equals 16 residues. The V segment lost 0 bases and the J segment 4 bases; nucleotides outside the gene matches: 8. CDR3 nucleotides: TGTGCCAGCAGCTTAGCGTTGGGGGGGTGGGGAGAGACCCAGTACTTC. Translating gives CASSLALGGWGETQYF.

This clonotype has at least ten counts. The junction departs from the called germline gene at one end, perhaps through a read error. The rearrangement uses TRBV5-1 and TRBJ1-1, with D maybe TRBD1 (5 bases). Germline CDR1 SGHRS, CDR2 YFSETQ. The CDR3 loop spans 13 amino acids. The CDR3 coding sequence is TGTGCCAGCAGCCTGGGACGGGACACTGAAGCTTTCTTT. Protein sequence: CASSLGRDTEAFF.